The T cell receptor beta chain described here comes from a study of CXCR3-negative and CXCR3-positive naive CD8 T cells. Looking at the study overall: The libraries together contributed 120 million to 150 million TRB reads, each supplying about 1.5 +/- 0.3 million. Whole-study results and caveats: Compared with CXCR3-negative naive cells, CXCR3-positive naive cells showed more hydrophobic TRB CDR3s. Whereas both naive subsets had comparably high diversity, memory CD8+ cells had much lower diversity. The authors found comparable surface CD5 between naive subsets and inferred TCR strength from TRB CDR3 properties. Memory cells showed distinct TRBV-TRBJ patterns, while the two naive subsets matched.

As concerns this clonotype: The antigen is unknown.

5' RACE that incorporated UMI labels was used to prepare the TRB cDNA libraries. Reanalyzing the 5' RACE reads, TCRdb keeps one entry per CDR3 protein, without DNA. In all, the sample yields under 90,000 distinct CDR3 sequences. The CDR3 runs to 15 residues. The germline V gene encodes CDR1 SGHDT and CDR2 YYEEEE. The TCR sequence derives from a human donor in good health. Some clones in this sample may be carry-over from other donors' samples. The sample taken for sequencing was naive CXCR3+ CD8+ T cells from blood. The subset denotes: CD45RO-CCR7+CD27+CD95- naive CD8+ T cells expressing CXCR3 (TNR3+). The chain is built from TRBV5-6 and TRBJ2-2; with no DNA, the TCRdb D assignment of TRBD2 cannot be verified. The CDR3 reads CASSLLTLGTGELFF.